This T cell receptor beta chain was identified in a study of B cell selection in AIRE deficiency. In regard to this clone: Antigen: not known.

Some clones are missing from TCRdb's copy, which holds only in-frame ones; the method was immunoSEQ multiplex PCR. The table includes some 25,000 clones, 96% detected once. General study findings and limits: About 30.6% of healthy-shared Treg sequences were found among patient Tconv cells. Only TCRbeta was sequenced; 35% to 40% of shared healthy Treg sequences appeared in Tconv.

Conventional CD4 T cells were sorted as CD4+CD127+ cells. CDR1 and CDR2 (germline): MGHRA, YSYEKL. Deletions cut 1 base from V and 0 bases from J, with 8 bases between. CDR3 length: 15 residues. The chain joins TRBV4-1 to TRBJ2-3, with D possibly matching TRBD1 (5 bases). The material sequenced was CD4+CD127+ conventional T cells sorted from PBMCs. The sequence came from a human donor in good health. The CDR3 loop is CASSQGGLSTDTQYF. Written as DNA, the CDR3 is TGCGCCAGCAGCCAAGGGGGCCTCAGCACAGATACGCAGTATTTT.